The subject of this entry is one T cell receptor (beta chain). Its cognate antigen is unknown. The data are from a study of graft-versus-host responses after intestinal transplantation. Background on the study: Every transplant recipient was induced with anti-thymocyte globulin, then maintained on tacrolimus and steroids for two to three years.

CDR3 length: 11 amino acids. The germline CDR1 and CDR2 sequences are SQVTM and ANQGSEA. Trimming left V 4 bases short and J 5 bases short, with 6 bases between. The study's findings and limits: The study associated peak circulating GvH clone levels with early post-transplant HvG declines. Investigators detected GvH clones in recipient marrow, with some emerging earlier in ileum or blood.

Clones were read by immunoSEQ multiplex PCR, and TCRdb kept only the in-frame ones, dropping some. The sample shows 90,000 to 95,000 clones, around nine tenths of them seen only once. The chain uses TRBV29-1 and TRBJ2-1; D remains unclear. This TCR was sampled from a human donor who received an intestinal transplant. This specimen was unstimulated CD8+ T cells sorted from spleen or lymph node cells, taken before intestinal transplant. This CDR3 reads CSVGRDNEQFF. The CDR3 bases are TGCAGCGTTGGCCGGGACAATGAGCAGTTCTTC.